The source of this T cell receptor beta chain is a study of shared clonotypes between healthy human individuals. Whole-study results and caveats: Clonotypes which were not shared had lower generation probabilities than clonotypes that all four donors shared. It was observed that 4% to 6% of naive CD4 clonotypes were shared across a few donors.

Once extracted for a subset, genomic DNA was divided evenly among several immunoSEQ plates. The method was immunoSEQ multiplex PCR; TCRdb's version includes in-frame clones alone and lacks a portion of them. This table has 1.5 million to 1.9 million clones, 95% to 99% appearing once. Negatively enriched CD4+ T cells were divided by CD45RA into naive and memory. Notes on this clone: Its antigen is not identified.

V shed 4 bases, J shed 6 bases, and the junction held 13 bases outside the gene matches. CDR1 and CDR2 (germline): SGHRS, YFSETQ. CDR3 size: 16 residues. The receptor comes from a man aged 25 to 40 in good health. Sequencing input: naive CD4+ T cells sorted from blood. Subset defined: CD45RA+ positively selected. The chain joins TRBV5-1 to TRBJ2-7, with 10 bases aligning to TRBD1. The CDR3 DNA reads TGCGCCAGCAGCCTAGGGCGGTGGGACAGGGGAGCCGAGCAGTACTTC. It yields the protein CASSLGRWDRGAEQYF.